What follows are 31 T cell receptor beta chains derived from one specimen sequenced in a study of a mutant IDH1 vaccine in newly diagnosed glioma. Time point specified: week 5, during vaccination. One vaccine dose held 300 ug of mutant IDH1 20-mer peptide and came with topical imiquimod. No antigen has been assigned to these receptors. Profiled with immunoSEQ multiplex PCR; TCRdb holds only in-frame clones, not every one. The data show some 29,000 clones, around 90% seen once. The sequencing here drew on peripheral blood mononuclear cells (PBMCs), taken from a glioma patient whose treatment included an IDH1 peptide vaccine. The receptor source for this set is a woman in her 40s with glioma. Some clones in this sample may be carry-over from other donors' samples.

This clone was observed a single time. This chain links TRBV14 with TRBJ1-2, with D tentatively TRBD1 (5 bases). The CDR3 consists of 13 residues. In germline, CDR1 is SGHDN, CDR2 FVKESK. Trimming took 7 bases from V and 6 from J, leaving 15 bases between them. This chain's CDR3 is CASMAQGADGYTF. For the CDR3, the DNA is TGTGCCAGCATGGCCCAGGGAGCCGATGGCTACACCTTC.

CDR3 nucleotide sequence: TGCGCCAGCAGCCGGGGGGATACGCAGTATTTT. It translates to CASSRGDTQYF. The chain is built from TRBV5-1 and TRBJ2-3; D perhaps matches TRBD2 (6 bases). The length of the CDR3 is 11 residues. Deletions cut 4 bases from V and 6 bases from J, with 6 bases between. CDR1 is SGHRS, CDR2 YFSETQ, per germline.

J is TRBJ2-7 and V is TRBV28; possible D gene TRBD1, 6 bases. The germline V and J ends were trimmed by 7 bases and 3 bases, with 16 bases remaining between them. Germline V gene lookup returns CDR1 MDHEN and CDR2 SYDVKM. The CDR3 loop spans 14 amino acids. CDR3 nucleotides: TGTGCCAGCACTCCCCAGGGGACCCTCTACGAGCAGTACTTC. Translating it yields CASTPQGTLYEQYF.

J is TRBJ1-4 and V is TRBV6-5, with TRBD1 matching 7 bases. This CDR3 comprises 15 residues. The V segment lost 6 bases and the J segment 4 bases; nucleotides outside the gene matches: 8. CDR1 is MNHEY and CDR2 is SVGAGI in the germline V gene. The CDR3: CASRPQGGNNEKLFF. CDR3 coding DNA: TGTGCCAGCAGGCCCCAAGGGGGCAATAATGAAAAACTGTTTTTT.

The CDR3 is CASRLVLIPGQGAPKDTNEQFF. As DNA, the CDR3 is TGTGCAAGTCGCTTAGTTTTGATCCCCGGACAGGGGGCGCCTAAGGACACGAATGAGCAGTTCTTC. The chain employs TRBV12-2 and TRBJ2-1; the listed D gene, TRBD1, was not tested against the DNA. TRBV12-2 is tagged as a pseudogene. This CDR3 contains 22 residues.

This clone was picked up a small number of times. The chain joins TRBV4-3 to TRBJ2-2; D perhaps matches TRBD2 (5 bases). Germline-derived CDR1 and CDR2 are LGHNA and YSLEER. CDR3 length equals 14 residues. Trimming stripped 1 base from V and 8 bases from J, with 11 bases between. The CDR3 here is CASSQAGVAGELFF. The CDR3 DNA is TGCGCCAGCAGCCAAGCCGGTGTAGCGGGGGAGCTGTTTTTT.

This sequence joins TRBV18 and TRBJ1-4; 7 bases are shared with TRBD1. V shed 4 bases and J 5 bases; nucleotides not matched to a gene: 7. There are 15 residues in the CDR3. The germline V gene has CDR1 KGHSH and CDR2 LQKENI. CDR3 loop: CASSRTGSGNEKLFF. The CDR3 nucleotides read TGTGCCAGCTCACGGACAGGTTCGGGGAATGAAAAACTGTTTTTT.

The chain uses TRBV6-5 and TRBJ2-7; a weak D match, TRBD1 (6 bases). The CDR3 totals 13 residues. Germline values: CDR1 MNHEY, CDR2 SVGAGI. Trimming stripped 6 bases from V and 2 bases from J, with 11 bases between. In DNA form, the CDR3 reads TGTGCCAGCAGACGGACAGAGCCCTACGAGCAGTACTTC. This codes for CASRRTEPYEQYF.

Relative to its sample, this clone is medium-sized (0.01 to 0.1%). The V gene is TRBV7-3, the J gene TRBJ2-2, with D possibly TRBD2 on 5 matching bases. Germline-derived CDR1 and CDR2 are SGHTA and FQGTGA. This CDR3 is built from 16 residues. The V gene lost 5 bases and the J gene lost 0 bases, with 13 bases spanning the gap. In DNA form, the CDR3 reads TGTGCCAGCAGCCCCGCCCCTAGCCCGAACACCGGGGAGCTGTTTTTT. Translated: CASSPAPSPNTGELFF.

The chain joins TRBV7-8 to TRBJ1-3; D remains ambiguous. The CDR3 consists of 13 residues. Trimming took off 3 bases at V and 7 bases at J, with 10 bases between the two ends. Germline V gene sequence: CDR1 SGHVS, CDR2 FQNEAQ. For the CDR3, the DNA is TGTGCCAGCAGCTTCTCCCCCGGTAACACCATATATTTT. Protein product: CASSFSPGNTIYF.

This chain joins TRBV28 and TRBJ2-2; D is undetermined. The V end was cut by 1 base, the J end by 8 bases, with 5 bases between. CDR3 size: 12 residues. Germline V gives CDR1 MDHEN, CDR2 SYDVKM. The CDR3 protein is CASSLSRGELFF. The CDR3 nucleotides read TGTGCCAGCAGTTTATCCAGGGGGGAGCTGTTTTTT. The whole variable domain, remainder taken from reference TRBV28 and TRBJ2-2, is DVKVTQSSRYLVKRTGEKVFLECVQDMDHENMFWYRQDPGLGLRLIYFSYDVKMKEKGDIPEGYSVSREKKERFSLILESASTNQTSMYLCASSLSRGELFFGEGSRLTVL.

J is TRBJ1-3 and V is TRBV5-6; TRBD1 matches 8 bases. Germline lookup yields CDR1 SGHDT and CDR2 YYEEEE. Trimming took 4 bases from V and 9 from J; bases not matched to a gene: 9. The CDR3 length is 14 residues. The chain's CDR3 is CASSRNGQGFTIYF. DNA for the CDR3: TGTGCCAGCAGCCGCAATGGACAGGGCTTCACCATATATTTT.

The chain employs TRBV11-2 and TRBJ2-3; unclear D gene. V gave up 2 bases and J gave up 4 bases, with 4 bases separating them. Germline V gene data show CDR1 as SGHAT and CDR2 as FQNNGV. The CDR3 spans 12 residues. CDR3 nucleotides: TGTGCCAGCAGCTTAAACGCAGATACGCAGTATTTT. This encodes CASSLNADTQYF. Full variable domain (rest looked up from reference TRBV11-2 and TRBJ2-3): EAGVAQSPRYKIIEKRQSVAFWCNPISGHATLYWYQQILGQGPKLLIQFQNNGVVDDSQLPKDRFSAERLKGVDSTLKIQPAKLEDSAVYLCASSLNADTQYFGPGTRLTVL.

V is TRBV20-1 and J is TRBJ1-2; unclear D gene. V lost 5 bases, J lost 7 bases, and 8 bases lay in between. This CDR3 comprises 10 residues. The germline CDR1 and CDR2 sequences are DFQATT and SNEGSKA (reference sequence). The CDR3 is CSAHNIGYTF. DNA of the CDR3: TGCAGTGCTCATAACATTGGCTACACCTTC.

The rearrangement joins TRBV5-1 to TRBJ2-1; 10 positions match TRBD2. This CDR3 comprises 14 residues. Germline CDR1 and CDR2: SGHRS and YFSETQ. Trimming at V came to 6 bases and at J to 6 bases, leaving 6 bases not matched to a gene. CDR3 nucleotide sequence: TGCGCCAGCACTACGACTAGCGGGTCCAATGAGCAGTTCTTC. This sequence encodes CASTTTSGSNEQFF.

The J gene is TRBJ1-1, the V gene TRBV5-6; D ambiguous. The V and J ends lost 0 bases and 11 bases respectively, with 11 bases between them. CDR3 length: 12 residues. Germline assignment: CDR1 SGHDT and CDR2 YYEEEE. The CDR3 region is CASSLGGGWAFF. Written as DNA, the CDR3 is TGTGCCAGCAGCTTGGGGGGAGGATGGGCTTTCTTT.

V usage is TRBV5-8 and J usage is TRBJ2-7; 9 bases align to TRBD2. Germline CDR1 is SGHTS and CDR2 is YDEGEE. The CDR3 is 16 residues long. V was clipped by 0 bases and J by 9 bases; unmatched bases: 13. The CDR3 reads CASSLGAAGGPDLQYF. In DNA form, the CDR3 reads TGTGCCAGCAGCTTGGGCGCAGCGGGAGGCCCTGATTTGCAGTACTTC.

This rearrangement joins TRBV28 to TRBJ1-5; possibly TRBD1 for D (5 bases). This CDR3 is built from 17 residues. V was cut by 6 bases and J by 4 bases, with 22 bases left in between. Germline V gene data show CDR1 as MDHEN and CDR2 as SYDVKM. CDR3 nucleotides: TGTGCCAGCAGACTGCAGATAGGGGCGTGGGGGAATCAGCCCCAGCATTTT. Its protein product is CASRLQIGAWGNQPQHF. The entire variable domain, with the rest obtained from reference TRBV28 and TRBJ1-5, is as follows: DVKVTQSSRYLVKRTGEKVFLECVQDMDHENMFWYRQDPGLGLRLIYFSYDVKMKEKGDIPEGYSVSREKKERFSLILESASTNQTSMYLCASRLQIGAWGNQPQHFGDGTRLSIL.

V is TRBV29-1 and J is TRBJ2-1, with TRBD1 as a possible D gene (6 bases). Deletions cut 7 bases from V and 9 bases from J, with 25 bases between. The CDR3 has 15 residues. Germline V CDR1 and CDR2: SQVTM, ANQGSEA. CDR3 sequence reads: CSGGKLLQGKVEQFF. As DNA, the CDR3 is TGCAGCGGGGGTAAACTGTTGCAGGGGAAGGTTGAGCAGTTCTTC.

The gene calls are TRBV7-8 and TRBJ2-7; TRBD1 is a possible D gene (5 bases). V gave up 4 bases and J gave up 3 bases, with 19 bases separating them. Germline values: CDR1 SGHVS, CDR2 FQNEAQ. The CDR3 contains 16 residues. CDR3 nucleotides: TGTGCCAGCAGCTCCATCGAAGCAGGGTTTTTCTACGAGCAGTACTTC. Amino acids: CASSSIEAGFFYEQYF.

V is TRBV27 and J is TRBJ1-1; D unresolved. Germline assignment: CDR1 MNHEY and CDR2 SMNVEV (reference sequence). Trimming left V 6 bases short and J 4 bases short, with 15 bases between. CDR3 length: 14 amino acids. The CDR3 region is CASRAYRVPTEAFF. In DNA, the CDR3 is TGTGCCAGCAGGGCTTATAGGGTTCCCACTGAAGCTTTCTTT.

This chain joins TRBV6-5 and TRBJ2-7; 7 nucleotides agree with TRBD1. The CDR3 length is 15 residues. CDR1 and CDR2 from the germline V gene are MNHEY and SVGAGI. Losses at the gene ends were 5 bases for V and 5 bases for J; bases not matched to a gene: 12. The CDR3 sequence is CASSKDDRVFDEQYF. The CDR3 nucleotides are TGTGCCAGCAGTAAAGACGACAGGGTTTTCGACGAGCAGTACTTC.

V usage is TRBV11-2 and J usage is TRBJ1-6; D not resolved. Between the trimmed V and J ends, which lost 0 bases and 1 base, there was a span of 19 bases. The CDR3 covers 20 residues. From germline, CDR1 is SGHAT and CDR2 FQNNGV. The DNA of the CDR3 is TGTGCCAGCAGCTTAGAAGGAGGGAGCCCCCAGGAGTCCTATAATTCACCCCTCCACTTT. Amino acid sequence: CASSLEGGSPQESYNSPLHF.

This clone was observed once. This same CDR3 is encoded by further DNA sequences in the sample. The chain joins TRBV6-5 to TRBJ1-1; D is ambiguous. CDR1 MNHEY and CDR2 SVGAGI come from the germline V gene. CDR3 size: 11 residues. V was cut by 0 bases and J by 6 bases, with 2 bases left in between. CDR3 loop: CASSYSSEAFF. In DNA form, the CDR3 reads TGTGCCAGCAGTTACTCTTCTGAAGCTTTCTTT.

The chain carries TRBV7-6 and TRBJ2-7, with 8 bases aligning to TRBD1. Per germline, CDR1 SGHVS and CDR2 FNYEAQ. The CDR3 totals 16 residues. The V gene end was trimmed by 5 bases and the J gene end by 6 bases; junction bases not matched to a gene: 15. The CDR3 loop reads CASSPTRMDRAGEQYF. CDR3 sequence (DNA): TGTGCCAGCAGCCCCACCCGGATGGACAGGGCAGGCGAGCAGTACTTC.

The genes are TRBV9 and TRBJ1-6; 7 nucleotides match TRBD1. The germline V gene encodes CDR1 SGDLS and CDR2 YYNGEE. V trimming: 4 bases; J trimming: 11 bases; junction bases outside the gene matches: 6. CDR3 size: 13 residues. The CDR3 nucleotides read TGTGCCAGCAGCTCGACAGGGTCACCACCCCTCCACTTT. It translates to CASSSTGSPPLHF.

The chain couples TRBV14 to TRBJ2-1; 9 positions match TRBD2. Germline CDR1 is SGHDN and CDR2 is FVKESK. V lost 3 bases and J lost 8; bases outside the gene matches: 17. The CDR3 consists of 18 residues. This CDR3 is CASSHGAGRGGRVYEQFF. The CDR3 nucleotides are TGTGCCAGCAGCCATGGCGCGGGGCGGGGGGGCCGGGTTTATGAGCAGTTCTTC.

This chain uses TRBV28 with TRBJ2-7; 10 bases are a match to TRBD1. The CDR3 runs 15 residues. The J segment lost 3 bases and the V segment lost 2 bases, leaving 4 bases of the junction unmatched. Per the germline V gene, CDR1 is MDHEN and CDR2 is SYDVKM. The CDR3, as DNA: TGTGCCAGCAGTTTAAGACAGGGGGCCTTCTACGAGCAGTACTTC. Translating it yields CASSLRQGAFYEQYF. The whole variable domain, filled in from reference TRBV28 and TRBJ2-7, reads DVKVTQSSRYLVKRTGEKVFLECVQDMDHENMFWYRQDPGLGLRLIYFSYDVKMKEKGDIPEGYSVSREKKERFSLILESASTNQTSMYLCASSLRQGAFYEQYFGPGTRLTVT.

This chain connects TRBV7-9 to TRBJ2-2; the D is unclear. CDR1 and CDR2 (germline): SEHNR, FQNEAQ (reference sequence). Trimming took off 7 bases at V and 3 bases at J, with 9 bases between the two ends. The CDR3 has 13 residues. CDR3: CASTGIYTGELFF. The CDR3 bases are TGTGCCAGCACCGGAATTTACACCGGGGAGCTGTTTTTT.

V is TRBV6-1 and J is TRBJ1-1; 9 bases line up with TRBD1. CDR1 MNHNS and CDR2 SASEGT come from the germline V gene. V gave up 5 bases and J gave up 8 bases; unmatched junction bases: 9. This CDR3 has 14 residues. The CDR3 is CASSPLGGQGEAFF. The DNA for the CDR3 is TGTGCCAGCAGTCCCCTGGGGGGACAGGGCGAAGCTTTCTTT.

This sequence joins TRBV15 and TRBJ2-7; D unresolved. The CDR3 is 12 residues long. Germline-derived CDR1 and CDR2 are LNHNV and YYDKDF (reference sequence). The ends were cut back, 0 bases at V and 4 bases at J, with 4 bases in the middle. For the CDR3, the DNA is TGTGCCACCAGCAGAGACAGGTACGAGCAGTACTTC. Amino acids: CATSRDRYEQYF.